This record covers a single TCR beta chain. The sample comes from a study of blood T cell repertoires in COVID-19. Across the study: The United States, Italy and Spain provided the acute and convalescent COVID-19 samples. In each case, the material was cDNA or gDNA derived from T cells, B-cell-depleted T cells, or PBMCs.

V was cut by 1 base and J by 0 bases, with 9 bases left in between. The CDR3 runs 16 residues. CDR1 and CDR2 from the germline V gene are KGHSH and LQKENI. Assay used: immunoSEQ multiplex PCR; TCRdb lists only in-frame clones, some missing. This table holds roughly 100,000 clones, 84% found once. The chain carries TRBV18 and TRBJ1-4, with a tentative D call TRBD1 (6 bases). This clonotype was sampled from a man aged 40-49 years with active or convalescent COVID-19. Sequenced sample: peripheral blood. This chain's CDR3 is CASSPRDTTTNEKLFF. The CDR3 DNA is TGTGCCAGCTCACCACGGGACACCACAACTAATGAAAAACTGTTTTTT.